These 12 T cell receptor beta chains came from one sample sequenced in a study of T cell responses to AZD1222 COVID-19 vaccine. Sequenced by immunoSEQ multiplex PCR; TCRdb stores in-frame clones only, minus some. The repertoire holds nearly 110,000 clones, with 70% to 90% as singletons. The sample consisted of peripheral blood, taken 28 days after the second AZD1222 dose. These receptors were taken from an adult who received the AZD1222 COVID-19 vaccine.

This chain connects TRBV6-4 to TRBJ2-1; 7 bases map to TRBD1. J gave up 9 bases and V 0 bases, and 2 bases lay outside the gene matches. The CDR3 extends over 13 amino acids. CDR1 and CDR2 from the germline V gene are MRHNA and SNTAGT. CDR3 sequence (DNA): TGTGCCAGCAGTGACTCCACAGGGGCTGAGCAGTTCTTC. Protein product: CASSDSTGAEQFF.

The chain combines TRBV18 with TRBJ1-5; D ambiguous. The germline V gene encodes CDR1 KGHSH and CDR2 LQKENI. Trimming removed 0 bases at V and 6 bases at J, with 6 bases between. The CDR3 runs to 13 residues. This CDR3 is CASSPPESQPQHF. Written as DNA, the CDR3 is TGTGCCAGCTCACCACCGGAATCTCAGCCCCAGCATTTT.

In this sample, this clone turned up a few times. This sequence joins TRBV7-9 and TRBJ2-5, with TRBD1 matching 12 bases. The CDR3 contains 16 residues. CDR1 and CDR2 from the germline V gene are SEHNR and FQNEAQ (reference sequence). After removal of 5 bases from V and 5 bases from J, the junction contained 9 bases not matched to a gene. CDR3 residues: CASSAFGDRGRETQYF. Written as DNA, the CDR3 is TGTGCCAGCAGCGCCTTCGGGGACAGGGGGCGTGAGACCCAGTACTTC.

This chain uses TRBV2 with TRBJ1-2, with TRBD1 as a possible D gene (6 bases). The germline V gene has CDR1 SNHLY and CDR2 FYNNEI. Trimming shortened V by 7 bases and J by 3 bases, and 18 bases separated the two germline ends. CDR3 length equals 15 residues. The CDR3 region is CASTLGGGGYYGYTF. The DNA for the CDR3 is TGTGCCAGCACCCTAGGGGGGGGCGGTTACTATGGCTACACCTTC. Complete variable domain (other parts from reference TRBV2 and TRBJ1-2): EPEVTQTPSHQVTQMGQEVILRCVPISNHLYFYWYRQILGQKVEFLVSFYNNEISEKSEIFDDQFSVERPDGSNFTLKIRSTKLEDSAMYFCASTLGGGGYYGYTFGSGTRLTVV.

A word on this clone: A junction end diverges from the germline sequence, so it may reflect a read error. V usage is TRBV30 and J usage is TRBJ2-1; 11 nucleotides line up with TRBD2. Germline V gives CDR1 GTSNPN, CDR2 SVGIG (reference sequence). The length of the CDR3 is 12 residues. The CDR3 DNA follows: TGTGCCTGGAGTGATAGCGGGGGGGCTGTGATCTTC. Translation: CAWSDSGGAVIF.

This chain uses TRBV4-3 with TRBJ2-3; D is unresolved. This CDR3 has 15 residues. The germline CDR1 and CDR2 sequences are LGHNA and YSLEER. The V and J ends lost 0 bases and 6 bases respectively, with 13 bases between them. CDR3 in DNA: TGCGCCAGCAGCCAAGAGGTGGGCGGCCTGGATACGCAGTATTTT. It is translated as CASSQEVGGLDTQYF.

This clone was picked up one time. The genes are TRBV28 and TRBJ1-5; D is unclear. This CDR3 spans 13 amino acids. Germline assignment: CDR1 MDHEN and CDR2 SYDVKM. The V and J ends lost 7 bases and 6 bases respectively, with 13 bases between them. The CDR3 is CASTPSPGQPQHF. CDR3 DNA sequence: TGTGCCAGCACCCCATCACCCGGTCAGCCCCAGCATTTT.

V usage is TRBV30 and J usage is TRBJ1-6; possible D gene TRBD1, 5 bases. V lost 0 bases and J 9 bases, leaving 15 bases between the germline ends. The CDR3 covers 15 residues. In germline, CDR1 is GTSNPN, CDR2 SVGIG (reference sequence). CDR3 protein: CAWSVRGGARSPLHF. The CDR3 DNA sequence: TGTGCCTGGAGTGTACGGGGGGGAGCTCGTTCACCCCTCCACTTT.

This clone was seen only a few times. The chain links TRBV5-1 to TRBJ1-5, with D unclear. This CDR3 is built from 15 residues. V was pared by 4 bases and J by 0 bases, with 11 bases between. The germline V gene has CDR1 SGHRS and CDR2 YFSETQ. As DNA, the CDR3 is TGCGCCAGCAGCCTAGGACTGTATAGCAATCAGCCCCAGCATTTT. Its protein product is CASSLGLYSNQPQHF.

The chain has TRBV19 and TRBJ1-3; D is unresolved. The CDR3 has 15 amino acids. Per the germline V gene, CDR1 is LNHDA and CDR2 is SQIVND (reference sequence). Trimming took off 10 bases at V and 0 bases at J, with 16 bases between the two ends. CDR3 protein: CATRDGVNSGNTIYF. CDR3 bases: TGTGCCACCCGAGATGGCGTGAACTCTGGAAACACCATATATTTT.

This CDR3 is CASSAPMTANYGYTF. The CDR3 region has the DNA TGTGCCAGCAGTGCTCCGATGACAGCTAACTATGGCTACACCTTC. This chain joins TRBV6-1 and TRBJ1-2, with D perhaps TRBD1 (5 bases). Germline assignment: CDR1 MNHNS and CDR2 SASEGT. V lost 4 bases and J lost 0, with 12 bases in between. This CDR3 spans 15 amino acids.

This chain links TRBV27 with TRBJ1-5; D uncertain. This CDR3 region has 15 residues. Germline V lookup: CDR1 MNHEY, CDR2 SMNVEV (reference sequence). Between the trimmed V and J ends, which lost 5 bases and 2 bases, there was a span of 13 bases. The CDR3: CASSVLGRGNQPQHF. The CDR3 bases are TGTGCCAGCAGTGTCCTCGGGAGGGGCAATCAGCCCCAGCATTTT.